This is a list of T cell receptor beta chains from one sample in a study of blood T cell repertoires in COVID-19. This table comes from immunoSEQ multiplex PCR, and its TCRdb copy is limited to in-frame clones, with some not included. The data contain around 120,000 clones, around 91% of them seen just once; the ten biggest clones take up 32%. The sample was peripheral blood. These receptors all stem from a woman over 75 with acute or convalescent COVID-19. Each CDR3 is given with its conserved first and last residue. Fields, in order: J gene, clone size, V gene, D gene, CDR3 length, CDR3 DNA, CDR3 protein. D genes are given only for firm matches. A row's size may be missing; if present it is once, few, many or a size class.

TRBJ1-3	.	TRBV5-1	.	18	TGCGCCAGCAGCTTGGGACCCTCAGGGGTAGGATCTGGAAACACCATATATTTT	CASSLGPSGVGSGNTIYF
TRBJ2-1	.	TRBV10-2	TRBD2	17	TGCGCCAGCAGGGAAGGACTAGCGGGGGGCTCCTACAATGAGCAGTTCTTC	CASREGLAGGSYNEQFF
TRBJ1-5	.	TRBV10-3	.	13	TGTGCCATCGGCCGGGTCTCAAAGCAGCCCCAGCATTTT	CAIGRVSKQPQHF
TRBJ2-7	few	TRBV7-8	TRBD1	14	TGTGCCAGCAGCTCTCCCGGGACAGCCTACGAGCAGTACTTC	CASSSPGTAYEQYF
TRBJ1-1	.	TRBV10-2	TRBD1	12	TGCGCCACAACCGGGACAGCGCTGGAAGCTTTCTTT	CATTGTALEAFF
TRBJ1-2	.	TRBV10-1	.	13	TGCGCCAGCAGTCCAGGGAACGCGGCCGGCTACACCTTC	CASSPGNAAGYTF
TRBJ1-1	.	TRBV5-1	TRBD1	15	TGCGCCAGCAGCTCGGGACAGGGGGTGAACACTGAAGCTTTCTTT	CASSSGQGVNTEAFF
TRBJ2-7	.	TRBV5-1	.	14	TGCGCCAGCAGCCCACCCGAGAGGGCTTACGAGCAGTACTTC	CASSPPERAYEQYF
TRBJ2-7	.	TRBV5-1	TRBD2	18	TGCGCCAGCAGCCGTGGGACTAGCGGGGGGGTTCGTAGTGTCGGGCAGTACTTC	CASSRGTSGGVRSVGQYF
TRBJ2-1	.	TRBV11-2	.	13	TGTGCCAGCAGCATTCAGGGGCCGACCAAGCAGTTCTTC	CASSIQGPTKQFF
TRBJ1-2	.	TRBV7-8	.	15	TGTGCCAGCAGCTTAATGACAGGAAACAACTATGGCTACACCTTC	CASSLMTGNNYGYTF
TRBJ2-3	.	TRBV24-1	TRBD1	16	TGTGCCACCAGTGATGTCGGACAGGGGGCTGGAGATACGCAGTATTTT	CATSDVGQGAGDTQYF
TRBJ1-4	.	TRBV7-9	.	16	TGTGCCAGCAGCAACCCCCCCGCCGGGGTTAATGAAAAACTGTTTTTT	CASSNPPAGVNEKLFF
TRBJ2-1	.	TRBV6-2/TRBV6-3	TRBD2	15	TGTGCCAGCAGTGGGACTAGCGAGGGGTACAATGAGCAGTTCTTC	CASSGTSEGYNEQFF
TRBJ2-7	.	TRBV10-3	.	17	TGTGCCATCAGTAAAAACAGAGGGGAGGCTATTCATGGCGAGCAGTACTTC	CAISKNRGEAIHGEQYF
TRBJ1-1	.	TRBV6-5	TRBD1	14	TGTGCCAGCAGTTTAGGACAGGGGGACACTGAAGCTTTCTTT	CASSLGQGDTEAFF
TRBJ1-2	.	TRBV19	TRBD1	15	TGTGCCAGTAGTATTCGAGGACAGGGCCTCTATGGCTACACCTTC	CASSIRGQGLYGYTF
TRBJ2-2	.	TRBV5-1	.	15	TGCGCCAGCAGGGATAGCCCTGCGAACACCGGGGAGCTGTTTTTT	CASRDSPANTGELFF
TRBJ2-1	.	TRBV10-3	TRBD1	14	TGTGCCACCTCCGACAGGGGTTCCTACAATGAGCAGTTCTTC	CATSDRGSYNEQFF
TRBJ2-6	.	TRBV7-9	.	18	TGTGCCAGCAGACCTATCATAAATGAGGGAACCGGGGCCAACGTCCTGACTTTC	CASRPIINEGTGANVLTF
TRBJ2-7	.	TRBV15	TRBD1	16	TGTGCCACCAGCAGGAGGGACAGGCCCAATTCCTACGAGCAGTACTTC	CATSRRDRPNSYEQYF
TRBJ1-5	.	TRBV10-3	.	13	TGTGCCATTGGCAGGGAAAGCAATCAGCCCCAGCATTTT	CAIGRESNQPQHF
TRBJ2-5	.	TRBV4-1	.	14	TGCGCCAGCAGCCAAGATAACAGGGTTGGGACCCAGTACTTC	CASSQDNRVGTQYF
TRBJ1-6	.	TRBV6-6	.	14	TGTGCCAGTCGCGGGGCGTCGGTCAATTCACCCCTCCACTTT	CASRGASVNSPLHF
TRBJ1-5	few	TRBV19	.	15	TGTGCCAGTAGTATCGGCAGGGGAAATAATCAGCCCCAGCATTTT	CASSIGRGNNQPQHF
TRBJ2-1	.	TRBV27	.	14	TGTGCCAGCACCCCCCCAGGCTTCTACAATGAGCAGTTCTTC	CASTPPGFYNEQFF
TRBJ1-5	.	TRBV29-1	.	13	TGCAGCGTTGAAGTGACAGTGGGTCAGCCCCAGCATTTT	CSVEVTVGQPQHF
TRBJ1-4	few	TRBV19	TRBD1	14	TGTGCCAGTAACCAACAGGGGGGTAATGAAAAACTGTTTTTT	CASNQQGGNEKLFF
TRBJ2-5	.	TRBV2	TRBD2	15	TGTGCCAGCAGTGAGAGCGGGGGGTACCAAGAGACCCAGTACTTC	CASSESGGYQETQYF
TRBJ1-2	once	TRBV15	.	12	TGTGCCACCAGCAGTCTGGGGGGAGGCTACACCTTC	CATSSLGGGYTF
TRBJ1-4	.	TRBV21-1	.	18	TGTGCCAGCAGCAAAGAGAGGGCGAGGAGACAGGGGAATGAAAAACTGTTTTTT	CASSKERARRQGNEKLFF
TRBJ1-1	.	TRBV10-3	.	14	TGTGCCATCAGTGTGACGGGAGGAAACACTGAAGCTTTCTTT	CAISVTGGNTEAFF
TRBJ1-3	.	TRBV4-3	.	18	TGCGCCAGCAGCCAAGATCATGGGGACACTTTCTCTGGAAACACCATATATTTT	CASSQDHGDTFSGNTIYF
TRBJ1-4	.	TRBV11-2	TRBD1	16	TGTGCCAGCAGCATCATCAGGGGGGATCGAAATGAAAAACTGTTTTTT	CASSIIRGDRNEKLFF
TRBJ2-5	.	TRBV18	TRBD2	15	TGTGCCAGCTCACAGTTAAAGACTAGCGGAGAGACCCAGTACTTC	CASSQLKTSGETQYF
TRBJ2-1	.	TRBV11-1	.	13	TGTGCCAGCCGAGCAATTACCTACAATGAGCAGTTCTTC	CASRAITYNEQFF
TRBJ2-3	.	TRBV18	TRBD2	19	TGTGCCAGCTCACCACTTGGATACGGTTCGGGGGGGCCGACAGATACGCAGTATTTT	CASSPLGYGSGGPTDTQYF
TRBJ1-2	once	TRBV20-1	TRBD1	11	TGCAGTGCTCAAGTACAGGGACAGGACACCTTC	CSAQVQGQDTF
TRBJ2-7	once	TRBV7-6	TRBD1	14	TGTGCCAGCAGCTTAGCAGGGGGCAGCTACGAGCAGTACTTC	CASSLAGGSYEQYF
TRBJ2-7	.	TRBV7-3	.	13	TGTGCCAGCAGTCCGGGGTCAACCTACGAGCAGTACTTC	CASSPGSTYEQYF
TRBJ1-2	.	TRBV28	TRBD1	14	TGTGCCAGCAGTTTCCCCTCGACAGGGAAGGGCTACACCTTC	CASSFPSTGKGYTF
TRBJ1-1	once	TRBV10-2	.	14	TGCGCCAGCAGTGTCGCGGGAAGAAACACTGAAGCTTTCTTT	CASSVAGRNTEAFF
TRBJ2-5	.	TRBV11-2	TRBD2	14	TGTGCCAGCCGAGGACTAGCGGAACCCGAGACCCAGTACTTC	CASRGLAEPETQYF
TRBJ2-1	once	TRBV9	TRBD1	15	TGTGCCAGCAGCACAACAGGGGGATCCTACAATGAGCAGTTCTTC	CASSTTGGSYNEQFF
TRBJ2-6	.	TRBV9	.	18	TGTGCCAGCAGCGTAGTAGGTCCGGGGTATTCTGGGGCCAACGTCCTGACTTTC	CASSVVGPGYSGANVLTF
TRBJ2-3	.	TRBV30	TRBD1	15	TGTGCCTGGATATCAAACAGGGGCGGTGGAGATACGCAGTATTTT	CAWISNRGGGDTQYF
TRBJ2-5	.	TRBV6-2/TRBV6-3	TRBD2	13	TGTGCCAGCAGTTACGGGGGGGGAGAGACCCAGTACTTC	CASSYGGGETQYF
TRBJ2-1	.	TRBV7-2	.	13	TGTGCCAGCAGCAGAACAGGGAACGGCGAGCAGTTCTTC	CASSRTGNGEQFF
TRBJ1-3	.	TRBV19	TRBD1	14	TGTGCCAGCTCCGGGACAGGGGGCGGAAACACCATATATTTT	CASSGTGGGNTIYF
TRBJ1-1	.	TRBV27	.	18	TGTGCCAGCAGTTTATCCCCTACAGGGAAAGGAATGAACACTGAAGCTTTCTTT	CASSLSPTGKGMNTEAFF
TRBJ1-5	.	TRBV23-1	.	17	TGCGCCAGCAGTCATCCGACCGTCGACTATAGCAATCAGCCCCAGCATTTT	CASSHPTVDYSNQPQHF
TRBJ1-1	.	TRBV5-5	.	15	TGTGCCAGCAGCTTGGGGGAGGGTTGGAACACTGAAGCTTTCTTT	CASSLGEGWNTEAFF
TRBJ1-4	.	TRBV18	TRBD1	14	TGTGCCAGCAGAACCGGGACAGGGTTTGAAAAACTGTTTTTT	CASRTGTGFEKLFF
TRBJ2-2	.	TRBV30	.	14	TGTGCCTGGAGACGGTTGATGAACACCGGGGAGCTGTTTTTT	CAWRRLMNTGELFF
TRBJ2-3	.	TRBV2	TRBD1	19	TGTGCCAGCAGTGATAGGTTGGGGACAGGGCCGGGGGCCACAGATACGCAGTATTTT	CASSDRLGTGPGATDTQYF